This TCR beta chain was observed in a study of blood T cell repertoires in COVID-19. The authors' processing: Estimation of nucleated cell counts relied on the amplification of reference gene primers. Some clones are missing from TCRdb's copy, which holds only in-frame ones; the method was immunoSEQ multiplex PCR. V and J calls and clone size are copied from that table; D and trimming were computed from the DNA. The sample yields 110,000 to 150,000 clones, roughly four fifths seen once. The CDR3 is 15 residues long. Germline CDR1 is DFQATT and CDR2 is SNEGSKA (reference sequence). V lost 3 bases and J lost 0, with 12 bases in between.

J is TRBJ1-5 and V is TRBV20-1; tentative D call: TRBD1 (5 bases). The TCR was taken from a human donor in a cohort sampled during active COVID-19. Sequencing was performed on peripheral blood. CDR3 in amino acids: CSASFDSYSNQPQHF. Written as DNA, the CDR3 is TGCAGTGCTAGTTTTGACAGCTATAGCAATCAGCCCCAGCATTTT.